Detailed here is one T cell receptor (beta chain). What it binds is unknown. This entry comes from a study of PD-1 blockade in classical Hodgkin lymphoma. Germline V gene data show CDR1 as MGHRA and CDR2 as YSYEKL. Trimming shortened V by 0 bases and J by 9 bases, and 21 bases separated the two germline ends. The CDR3 has 17 amino acids. Each of the patients experienced relapse following autologous stem cell transplantation, and their brentuximab vedotin exposure differed. Best responses were complete response, partial response or progressive disease. Study-wide results and limits: Diversity similar to that of newly diagnosed patients was seen at baseline in complete responders.

Repertoires were generated with immunoSEQ multiplex PCR, while TCRdb's copy carries only in-frame clones and drops some. This table holds around 13,000 clones, around 83% found once. The material sequenced was peripheral blood mononuclear cells (PBMCs), taken at baseline. The clonotype was recovered from a human donor with classical Hodgkin lymphoma. The chain combines TRBV4-1 with TRBJ2-1; a weak D match, TRBD1 (6 bases). The CDR3: CASSQDLGDTGLIEQFF. The CDR3 coding sequence is TGCGCCAGCAGCCAAGATCTTGGGGACACGGGTTTGATTGAGCAGTTCTTC.